One and the same sample provided the 17 T cell receptor beta chains below, sequenced in a study of cytomegalovirus exposure and HLA in healthy donors. Primers for the PCR totalled 60 Vbeta and 13 Jbeta. Profiled with immunoSEQ multiplex PCR; TCRdb holds only in-frame clones, not every one. The sample has about 200,000 clones; roughly three quarters are singletons. Specimen: PBMCs. The origin of the receptors is a man aged 50 or older in good health and CMV-seronegative.

The V call is TRBV10-3, the J call TRBJ2-7; D not resolved. CDR1 is ENHRY, CDR2 SYGVKD, per germline. The CDR3 extends over 15 amino acids. V lost 0 bases and J lost 0, with 9 bases in between. The CDR3 coding sequence is TGTGCCATCAGTGAGTCGGCAGGTAGCTCCTACGAGCAGTACTTC. It translates to CAISESAGSSYEQYF.

Written as DNA, the CDR3 is TGTGCCAGCAGCCCTGCAGGGACCTACGAGCAGTACTTC. Translating gives CASSPAGTYEQYF. The chain recombines TRBV7-3 with TRBJ2-7, with D possibly being TRBD1 (5 bases). The V and J ends lost 5 bases and 2 bases respectively, with 10 bases between them. The CDR3 spans 13 residues. Germline values: CDR1 SGHTA, CDR2 FQGTGA.

The chain carries TRBV6-5 and TRBJ1-2, with D unresolved. The length of the CDR3 is 15 residues. Germline V gene sequence: CDR1 MNHEY, CDR2 SVGAGI. Trimming cost V 0 bases and J 4 bases, with 12 bases left between them. The CDR3 is CASSYSGEGSYGYTF. DNA for the CDR3: TGTGCCAGCAGTTACTCAGGTGAAGGGAGCTATGGCTACACCTTC.

The chain combines TRBV10-2 with TRBJ2-2; 7 nucleotides match TRBD1. This CDR3 has 15 amino acids. Trimming cost V 1 base and J 4 bases; bases outside gene matches: 3. Germline V gene lookup returns CDR1 WSHSY and CDR2 SAAADI. CDR3 sequence: CASSELQGSTGELFF. CDR3 nucleotides: TGCGCCAGCAGTGAGTTACAGGGGAGCACCGGGGAGCTGTTTTTT.

V is TRBV29-1 and J is TRBJ2-2, with TRBD2 as a possible D gene (5 bases). V lost 7 bases, J lost 1 base, and 16 bases lay in between. Germline lookup yields CDR1 SQVTM and CDR2 ANQGSEA. The CDR3 consists of 15 residues. CDR3 coding DNA: TGCAGCGCCATACCGGGGTCATTGAACACCGGGGAGCTGTTTTTT. Its protein is CSAIPGSLNTGELFF.

V usage is TRBV7-3 and J usage is TRBJ2-3, with D tentatively TRBD1 or TRBD2 (9 bases each). Germline CDR1 reads SGHTA; CDR2 reads FQGTGA. V lost 1 base and J lost 3, with 35 bases in between. This CDR3 region has 23 residues. In nucleotides, the CDR3 is TGTGCCAGCAGCTTAAGAGACAGGGGGGATGCGGGAGGGCCGAGGGGTGCGACAGATACGCAGTATTTT. It translates to CASSLRDRGDAGGPRGATDTQYF.

The chain couples TRBV4-1 to TRBJ2-2; TRBD2 is a possible D gene (6 bases). The germline V gene has CDR1 MGHRA and CDR2 YSYEKL. Trimming removed 4 bases from V and 3 bases from J, with 27 bases in between. The CDR3 has 20 amino acids. The DNA for the CDR3 is TGCGCCAGCAGCCCTGAGACTAGTATCGGGATTGGGAGAGACACCGGGGAGCTGTTTTTT. Its translation is CASSPETSIGIGRDTGELFF.

The chain links TRBV4-2 to TRBJ2-4; tentatively, D is TRBD2 (7 bases). Per germline, CDR1 LGHNA and CDR2 YNFKEQ. V was pared by 3 bases and J by 8 bases, with 14 bases between. This CDR3 contains 14 residues. CDR3 in amino acids: CASSQTGGGDIQYF. The CDR3, as DNA: TGTGCCAGCAGCCAGACAGGTGGGGGGGACATTCAGTACTTC.

The CDR3, as DNA: TGCAGCGTAGCGGAGGGAGGTGTGGGTCAGCCCCAGCATTTT. Its translation is CSVAEGGVGQPQHF. This sequence joins TRBV29-1 and TRBJ1-5; D gene ambiguous. Trimming removed 6 bases at V and 6 bases at J, with 18 bases between. The CDR3 extends over 14 amino acids. Germline lookup yields CDR1 SQVTM and CDR2 ANQGSEA.

This clone was detected a few times. The chain links TRBV2 to TRBJ2-1; possibly TRBD1 for D (6 bases). This CDR3 has 14 residues. The V end was cut by 3 bases, the J end by 6 bases, with 12 bases between. Looked up from germline, CDR1 is SNHLY and CDR2 is FYNNEI. CDR3 region: CASSERQGSNEQFF. Here the CDR3 DNA reads TGTGCCAGCAGTGAGAGGCAGGGGAGCAATGAGCAGTTCTTC.

V usage is TRBV19 and J usage is TRBJ2-7; no definite D call. Germline CDR1 is LNHDA and CDR2 is SQIVND (reference sequence). This CDR3 is built from 14 residues. V was trimmed by 6 bases and J by 2 bases, leaving 14 bases between them. CDR3 DNA sequence: TGTGCCAGTAGCCCCTCCGGGTCTGCCTACGAGCAGTACTTC. This gives the protein CASSPSGSAYEQYF.

The sample holds a few counts of this clone. V gene TRBV27 combines with J gene TRBJ2-7; 7 nucleotides agree with TRBD2. Looked up from germline, CDR1 is MNHEY and CDR2 is SMNVEV (reference sequence). Trimming cost V 5 bases and J 6 bases; bases outside gene matches: 4. The CDR3 runs to 12 residues. This chain's CDR3 is CASSVGGVEQYF. The CDR3 DNA sequence: TGTGCCAGCAGTGTGGGGGGGGTCGAGCAGTACTTC.

The chain combines TRBV19 with TRBJ2-1, with 7 bases that match TRBD1. CDR1 is LNHDA, CDR2 SQIVND, per germline (reference sequence). This CDR3 is 17 amino acids long. Trimming cost V 4 bases and J 0 bases; bases outside gene matches: 9. The CDR3 nucleotides are TGTGCCAGTAGTAAACGGCCGGGACAGAGCTCCTACAATGAGCAGTTCTTC. Protein sequence: CASSKRPGQSSYNEQFF.

This clone was counted only a few times. The junction does not match germline at one end; this may be a read error. V usage is TRBV7-9 and J usage is TRBJ2-1, with 8 bases that match TRBD2. CDR3 length: 17 residues. Germline loops: CDR1 SEHNR, CDR2 FQNEAQ (reference sequence). CDR3: CSSSLPPRLATYNEQFF. The CDR3 DNA is TGTTCCAGCAGCTTACCACCGCGACTAGCGACGTACAATGAGCAGTTCTTC.

This rearrangement joins TRBV6-5 to TRBJ2-2, with 7 bases identical to TRBD1. The V gene's germline CDR1 is MNHEY and CDR2 SVGAGI. V was clipped by 6 bases and J by 0 bases; unmatched bases: 1. CDR3 length: 14 amino acids. The CDR3 sequence: CASRGTANTGELFF. The DNA of the CDR3 is TGTGCCAGCAGGGGGACAGCGAACACCGGGGAGCTGTTTTTT.

V and J are TRBV7-2 and TRBJ2-1; 8 bases map to TRBD1. J gave up 3 bases and V 3 bases, and 4 bases lay outside the gene matches. CDR1 is SGHTA and CDR2 is FQGNSA in the germline V gene. The CDR3 has 15 amino acids. The CDR3 nucleotides are TGTGCCAGCAGCTTCCGACAGGGGCTCTACAATGAGCAGTTCTTC. Translation gives CASSFRQGLYNEQFF.

The rearrangement joins TRBV4-1 to TRBJ1-1; D is undetermined. Trimming took off 5 bases at V and 1 base at J, with 11 bases between the two ends. The CDR3 spans 14 residues. CDR1 and CDR2 from the germline V gene are MGHRA and YSYEKL. CDR3: CASSFRQENTEAFF. In DNA, the CDR3 is TGCGCCAGCAGCTTTCGACAAGAGAACACTGAAGCTTTCTTT.